A selection of T cell receptor beta chains follows, all from one sample in a study of T cell responses to AZD1222 COVID-19 vaccine. Produced via immunoSEQ multiplex PCR; TCRdb's table is partial and in-frame only. The repertoire has about 92,000 clones, approximately 91% of them found once; the top ten carry 22%. The input for sequencing was peripheral blood, taken on day 0 of AZD1222 vaccination. The receptors were gathered from an adult in good health. Both conserved end residues are part of each CDR3. The D gene is left open where the match is weak. Not all rows give a size; the values are once, few, many and, for expanded clones, a class.

j_call: TRBJ1-5; v_call: TRBV24-1; clone_size: NA; d_call: NA; cdr3_aa: CATSDFPAVNQPQHF; cdr3_nt: TGTGCCACCAGTGATTTCCCGGCAGTTAATCAGCCCCAGCATTTT
j_call: TRBJ2-2; v_call: TRBV5-4; clone_size: NA; d_call: NA; cdr3_aa: CASSLGARVNTGELFF; cdr3_nt: TGTGCCAGCAGCTTGGGGGCCAGGGTGAACACCGGGGAGCTGTTTTTT
j_call: TRBJ1-4; v_call: TRBV19; clone_size: NA; d_call: NA; cdr3_aa: CASSRAGLSNEKLFF; cdr3_nt: TGTGCCAGTAGTCGGGCGGGCTTGTCTAATGAAAAACTGTTTTTT
j_call: TRBJ1-1; v_call: TRBV12-3/TRBV12-4; clone_size: few; d_call: NA; cdr3_aa: CASLENTEAFF; cdr3_nt: TGTGCCAGCTTGGAGAACACTGAAGCTTTCTTT
j_call: TRBJ1-1; v_call: TRBV6-6; clone_size: NA; d_call: NA; cdr3_aa: CASSYDLGRETEAFF; cdr3_nt: TGTGCCAGCAGTTACGATTTGGGGCGGGAGACTGAAGCTTTCTTT
j_call: TRBJ2-7; v_call: TRBV5-4; clone_size: NA; d_call: NA; cdr3_aa: CASGTGYPYEQYF; cdr3_nt: TGTGCCAGCGGCACAGGTTACCCCTACGAGCAGTACTTC
j_call: TRBJ2-7; v_call: TRBV5-6; clone_size: NA; d_call: TRBD2; cdr3_aa: CASSRGLAGGGYEQYF; cdr3_nt: TGTGCCAGCAGCAGGGGACTAGCGGGGGGAGGCTACGAGCAGTACTTC
j_call: TRBJ2-7; v_call: TRBV5-4; clone_size: few; d_call: TRBD1; cdr3_aa: CASSLGTGERF; cdr3_nt: TGTGCCAGCAGCTTGGGGACAGGGGAGCGGTTC
j_call: TRBJ2-5; v_call: TRBV3-1/TRBV3-2; clone_size: NA; d_call: TRBD2; cdr3_aa: CASGLAGGLETQYF; cdr3_nt: TGTGCCAGCGGACTAGCGGGGGGGCTGGAGACCCAGTACTTC
j_call: TRBJ2-3; v_call: TRBV29-1; clone_size: NA; d_call: NA; cdr3_aa: CSVETRTLGTQYF; cdr3_nt: TGCAGCGTTGAAACTAGGACCCTTGGTACGCAGTATTTT
j_call: TRBJ1-5; v_call: TRBV6-5; clone_size: NA; d_call: NA; cdr3_aa: CASSYSGPRANQPQHF; cdr3_nt: TGTGCCAGCAGTTACTCCGGTCCACGGGCCAATCAGCCCCAGCATTTT
j_call: TRBJ2-5; v_call: TRBV11-3; clone_size: NA; d_call: NA; cdr3_aa: CASSPRPEQETQYF; cdr3_nt: TGTGCCAGCAGCCCCCGGCCAGAGCAAGAGACCCAGTACTTC
j_call: TRBJ1-2; v_call: TRBV5-1; clone_size: NA; d_call: NA; cdr3_aa: CASSPGGAGNGYTF; cdr3_nt: TGCGCCAGCAGCCCTGGAGGGGCGGGAAATGGCTACACCTTC
j_call: TRBJ2-7; v_call: TRBV4-2; clone_size: NA; d_call: TRBD1; cdr3_aa: CASSQVWDRAPEQYF; cdr3_nt: TGTGCCAGCAGCCAAGTTTGGGACAGGGCACCCGAGCAGTACTTC
j_call: TRBJ1-2; v_call: TRBV18; clone_size: NA; d_call: NA; cdr3_aa: CASSQGIGGYTF; cdr3_nt: TGTGCCAGCTCACAGGGAATTGGTGGCTACACCTTC
j_call: TRBJ1-5; v_call: TRBV30; clone_size: NA; d_call: TRBD1; cdr3_aa: CAWSLGQGPQPQHF; cdr3_nt: TGTGCCTGGAGTTTGGGACAGGGACCTCAGCCCCAGCATTTT
j_call: TRBJ2-3; v_call: TRBV19; clone_size: NA; d_call: TRBD2; cdr3_aa: CASSIPGGAGGRAQYF; cdr3_nt: TGTGCCAGTAGTATCCCAGGGGGAGCGGGGGGGCGAGCGCAGTATTTT
j_call: TRBJ1-1; v_call: TRBV6-5; clone_size: NA; d_call: NA; cdr3_aa: CASSRSGGDTEAFF; cdr3_nt: TGTGCCAGCAGTCGTAGCGGGGGTGACACTGAAGCTTTCTTT
j_call: TRBJ2-3; v_call: TRBV5-1; clone_size: once; d_call: NA; cdr3_aa: CASSLMDTDTQYF; cdr3_nt: TGCGCCAGCAGCTTGATGGACACAGATACGCAGTATTTT
j_call: TRBJ2-7; v_call: TRBV7-9; clone_size: NA; d_call: TRBD2; cdr3_aa: CASSPTSGVSYEQYF; cdr3_nt: TGTGCCAGCAGCCCGACTAGCGGGGTCTCCTACGAGCAGTACTTC
j_call: TRBJ1-1; v_call: TRBV7-9; clone_size: NA; d_call: TRBD1; cdr3_aa: CASSAGQGTAFF; cdr3_nt: TGTGCCAGCAGCGCAGGACAGGGTACGGCTTTCTTT
j_call: TRBJ2-5; v_call: TRBV5-1; clone_size: NA; d_call: TRBD1; cdr3_aa: CASTEDRGETQYF; cdr3_nt: TGCGCCAGCACCGAGGACAGGGGAGAGACCCAGTACTTC
j_call: TRBJ1-4; v_call: TRBV12-5; clone_size: NA; d_call: NA; cdr3_aa: CASASSGVGKLFF; cdr3_nt: TGTGCTAGTGCGTCCTCCGGTGTGGGAAAACTGTTTTTT
j_call: TRBJ1-6; v_call: TRBV15; clone_size: NA; d_call: TRBD1; cdr3_aa: CATSEDRANSPLHF; cdr3_nt: TGTGCCACCAGCGAGGACAGGGCCAATTCACCCCTCCACTTT
j_call: TRBJ2-5; v_call: TRBV18; clone_size: NA; d_call: NA; cdr3_aa: CASSPRARVEETQYF; cdr3_nt: TGTGCCAGCTCACCAAGGGCCCGGGTAGAAGAGACCCAGTACTTC
j_call: TRBJ2-2; v_call: TRBV5-1; clone_size: NA; d_call: NA; cdr3_aa: CASSLGLANTGELFF; cdr3_nt: TGCGCCAGCAGCTTGGGTTTGGCGAACACCGGGGAGCTGTTTTTT
j_call: TRBJ1-6; v_call: TRBV27; clone_size: NA; d_call: NA; cdr3_aa: CASRGMGSNSPLHF; cdr3_nt: TGTGCCAGCAGAGGTATGGGGTCTAATTCACCCCTCCACTTT
j_call: TRBJ2-3; v_call: TRBV9; clone_size: NA; d_call: TRBD2; cdr3_aa: CASSPPGTSVSDTQYF; cdr3_nt: TGTGCCAGCAGCCCTCCGGGGACTAGCGTCTCAGATACGCAGTATTTT
j_call: TRBJ1-6; v_call: TRBV6-5; clone_size: NA; d_call: NA; cdr3_aa: CASSYWGRTNSPLHF; cdr3_nt: TGTGCCAGCAGTTATTGGGGAAGGACAAATTCACCCCTCCACTTT
j_call: TRBJ2-1; v_call: TRBV11-3; clone_size: NA; d_call: NA; cdr3_aa: CASSLGFQGVGNEQFF; cdr3_nt: TGTGCCAGCAGCTTAGGCTTTCAGGGTGTCGGCAATGAGCAGTTCTTC
j_call: TRBJ2-7; v_call: TRBV19; clone_size: NA; d_call: TRBD1; cdr3_aa: CASSFRQGPFSEQYF; cdr3_nt: TGTGCCAGTAGTTTCCGACAGGGCCCTTTCTCCGAGCAGTACTTC
j_call: TRBJ1-1; v_call: TRBV6-6; clone_size: NA; d_call: TRBD1; cdr3_aa: CASSEQGENTEAFF; cdr3_nt: TGTGCCAGCAGCGAACAGGGGGAGAACACTGAAGCTTTCTTT
j_call: TRBJ2-7; v_call: TRBV4-3; clone_size: NA; d_call: NA; cdr3_aa: CASSQGLTVPSSYEQYF; cdr3_nt: TGCGCCAGCAGCCAAGGCCTGACAGTCCCGAGCTCCTACGAGCAGTACTTC
j_call: TRBJ2-1; v_call: TRBV20-1; clone_size: once; d_call: NA; cdr3_aa: CSARADNEQFF; cdr3_nt: TGCAGTGCTAGAGCTGACAATGAGCAGTTCTTC
j_call: TRBJ1-1; v_call: TRBV15; clone_size: NA; d_call: NA; cdr3_aa: CATSRDLSSEAFF; cdr3_nt: TGTGCCACCAGCAGAGATCTCTCTTCTGAAGCTTTCTTT
j_call: TRBJ1-2; v_call: TRBV6-5; clone_size: NA; d_call: NA; cdr3_aa: CASSLRVPLWYGYTF; cdr3_nt: TGTGCCAGCAGTCTCAGGGTCCCACTATGGTATGGCTACACCTTC
j_call: TRBJ2-3; v_call: TRBV3-1/TRBV3-2; clone_size: NA; d_call: NA; cdr3_aa: CASSQVGADTQYF; cdr3_nt: TGTGCCAGCAGCCAAGTCGGGGCGGATACGCAGTATTTT
j_call: TRBJ1-6; v_call: TRBV11-3; clone_size: NA; d_call: TRBD1; cdr3_aa: CASSKTGGDSPLHF; cdr3_nt: TGTGCCAGCAGCAAGACAGGGGGCGATTCACCCCTCCACTTT
j_call: TRBJ2-7; v_call: TRBV20-1; clone_size: NA; d_call: NA; cdr3_aa: CSATPGRAQYF; cdr3_nt: TGCAGTGCCACCCCCGGTAGGGCTCAGTACTTC
j_call: TRBJ1-2; v_call: TRBV7-8; clone_size: NA; d_call: NA; cdr3_aa: CASSLHEKGNGGYGYTF; cdr3_nt: TGTGCCAGCAGCTTGCACGAAAAAGGAAACGGGGGCTATGGCTACACCTTC
j_call: TRBJ2-7; v_call: TRBV7-2; clone_size: NA; d_call: NA; cdr3_aa: CASSLGEPYEQYF; cdr3_nt: TGTGCCAGCAGCTTAGGGGAGCCCTACGAGCAGTACTTC
j_call: TRBJ1-1; v_call: TRBV10-3; clone_size: few; d_call: NA; cdr3_aa: CAIGEVNTEAFF; cdr3_nt: TGTGCCATCGGGGAAGTGAACACTGAAGCTTTCTTT